The 11 T cell receptor beta chains listed next were all sequenced from one sample in a study of shared clonotypes between healthy human individuals. Sequenced by immunoSEQ multiplex PCR; TCRdb stores in-frame clones only, minus some. The sample carries 2 million to 2.5 million clones, just under 95% recorded once. Sequencing was carried out using naive CD4+ T cells from PBMCs. Documented subset: CD45RA+ positively selected. These receptors were obtained from a man between 18 and 35 years old in good health. Some clones in this sample may be carry-over from other donors' samples.

This chain uses TRBV9 with TRBJ2-5; 9 nucleotides line up with TRBD2. Trimming cost V 4 bases and J 2 bases; bases outside gene matches: 9. The germline gives CDR1 SGDLS, CDR2 YYNGEE. The CDR3 length is 16 residues. Here the CDR3 DNA reads TGTGCCAGCAGCCCCGGGATAGCGGGAGCGCAAGAGACCCAGTACTTC. Translating gives CASSPGIAGAQETQYF.

V is TRBV5-5 and J is TRBJ2-3; 11 bases fit TRBD2. The CDR3 covers 15 residues. Looked up from germline, CDR1 is SGHKS and CDR2 is YYEKEE (reference sequence). V gave up 1 base and J gave up 5 bases; unmatched junction bases: 3. The CDR3 loop reads CASSLTSGSLDTQYF. The CDR3 bases are TGTGCCAGCAGCTTGACTAGCGGGAGTCTAGATACGCAGTATTTT. The variable domain in full, completed from reference TRBV5-5 and TRBJ2-3, reads DAGVTQSPTHLIKTRGQQVTLRCSPISGHKSVSWYQQVLGQGPQFIFQYYEKEERGRGNFPDRFSARQFPNYSSELNVNALLLGDSALYLCASSLTSGSLDTQYFGPGTRLTVL.

Only one count was recorded for this clone. The genes are TRBV27 and TRBJ1-2; TRBD1 is a possible D gene (6 bases). The CDR3 consists of 16 residues. Trimming removed 5 bases from V and 1 base from J, with 17 bases in between. CDR1 and CDR2 from the germline V gene are MNHEY and SMNVEV (reference sequence). The CDR3 DNA sequence: TGTGCCAGCAGTCCGACAGGTCTCGGGAATAACTATGGCTACACCTTC. It is translated as CASSPTGLGNNYGYTF.

V usage is TRBV5-1 and J usage is TRBJ2-3; a weak D match, TRBD1 (6 bases). The germline gives CDR1 SGHRS, CDR2 YFSETQ. The CDR3 runs 13 residues. Trimming cost V 5 bases and J 2 bases, with 9 bases left between them. The CDR3 loop reads CASRRDTTDTQYF. CDR3 sequence (DNA): TGCGCCAGCAGACGGGACACCACAGATACGCAGTATTTT.

The CDR3 DNA reads TGTGCCAGCAGTCTCGACAGGGGGCGCGAGCAGTACTTC. Translation gives CASSLDRGREQYF. The chain carries TRBV9 and TRBJ2-7, with 10 bases matching TRBD1. The germline V gene has CDR1 SGDLS and CDR2 YYNGEE. The CDR3 is 13 residues long. The trim removed 5 bases at V and 6 bases at J, leaving 5 bases unmatched. The full variable domain, completed using reference TRBV9 and TRBJ2-7, is DSGVTQTPKHLITATGQRVTLRCSPRSGDLSVYWYQQSLDQGLQFLIQYYNGEERAKGNILERFSAQQFPDLHSELNLSSLELGDSALYFCASSLDRGREQYFGPGTRLTVT.

This chain links TRBV7-3 with TRBJ2-1, with D perhaps TRBD1 or TRBD2 (7 bases each). Between the trimmed V and J ends, which lost 5 bases and 0 bases, there was a span of 17 bases. The V gene's germline CDR1 is SGHTA and CDR2 FQGTGA. The CDR3 contains 17 residues. CDR3 in amino acids: CASSPQGGAGSYNEQFF. CDR3 coding DNA: TGTGCCAGCAGCCCTCAGGGGGGGGCTGGCTCCTACAATGAGCAGTTCTTC.

This clone was recorded only once. The CDR3, as DNA: TGTGCCAGCAGCCGAAACCGGGACAGGGGCAATGAGCAGTTCTTC. Translating it yields CASSRNRDRGNEQFF. J is TRBJ2-1 and V is TRBV6-1; 10 bases are a match to TRBD1. The CDR3 spans 15 residues. V gave up 6 bases and J gave up 6 bases; unmatched junction bases: 8. Per germline, CDR1 MNHNS and CDR2 SASEGT.

To note about this clone: Other DNA variants within this sample encode the same CDR3. This sequence joins TRBV2 and TRBJ2-7, with TRBD1 matching over 7 bases. Looked up from germline, CDR1 is SNHLY and CDR2 is FYNNEI. There are 14 residues in the CDR3. Unmatched junction bases numbered 7, after V lost 6 bases and J lost 2 bases. The CDR3 region has the DNA TGTGCCAGCAGGCCCGGGACAGTCCCCTACGAGCAGTACTTC. Its translation is CASRPGTVPYEQYF.

This chain links TRBV5-1 with TRBJ2-1; no reliable D call. The CDR3 spans 15 residues. The V end lost 3 bases, the J end lost 4 bases, and 14 bases lay between the germline ends. The germline CDR1 and CDR2 sequences are SGHRS and YFSETQ. CDR3 sequence: CASSSSGPPYNEQFF. The CDR3 nucleotides are TGCGCCAGCAGCTCTTCCGGGCCCCCATACAATGAGCAGTTCTTC.

This clone has a single count. This chain connects TRBV6-5 to TRBJ2-5; 13 nucleotides match TRBD2. The CDR3 has 16 amino acids. With 4 bases clipped from V and 4 bases from J, the junction kept 6 bases outside the gene matches. Germline V gene data show CDR1 as MNHEY and CDR2 as SVGAGI. The CDR3 loop reads CASSWTSGRGGETQYF. As DNA, the CDR3 is TGTGCCAGCAGTTGGACTAGCGGGAGAGGCGGAGAGACCCAGTACTTC.

The CDR3 sequence is CASSERRGAGEKLFF. The CDR3 nucleotides are TGTGCCAGCAGTGAACGGCGGGGCGCGGGTGAAAAACTGTTTTTT. The chain joins TRBV2 to TRBJ1-4, with D possibly being TRBD1 (5 bases). Looked up from germline, CDR1 is SNHLY and CDR2 is FYNNEI. Deletions cut 2 bases from V and 7 bases from J, with 14 bases between. This CDR3 spans 15 amino acids.